What follows are 9 T cell receptor beta chains derived from one specimen sequenced in a study of T cells in Graves' hyperthyroidism and ophthalmopathy. RNA transcripts provided the source from which TCR beta CDR3 regions were amplified. Carried out on the TCR CDR3, a first-round RT-PCR used the HTBI primer set. TCRdb recomputed calls from the multiplex PCR reads with MiXCR, one row per CDR3 protein. Here the sample spans nearly 750,000 distinct CDR3 sequences, approximately 36% being singletons. The sample taken for sequencing was blood. Receptors were obtained from a woman aged 40-49 years with Graves' hyperthyroidism.

This sequence joins TRBV9 and TRBJ1-4, with TRBD1 identical over 9 bases. The V segment lost 3 bases and the J segment 7 bases; nucleotides outside the gene matches: 7. The CDR3 spans 15 residues. The germline gives CDR1 SGDLS, CDR2 YYNGEE. The CDR3 here is CASSDNRGLREKLFF. The CDR3 DNA reads TGTGCCAGCAGCGACAACAGGGGGCTACGTGAAAAACTGTTTTTT.

This clonotype was detected many times. J is TRBJ2-7 and V is TRBV7-2; possible D gene TRBD1, 5 bases. This CDR3 has 13 residues. Germline lookup yields CDR1 SGHTA and CDR2 FQGNSA. V was shortened by 4 bases and J by 10 bases, with 17 bases between the two germline ends. The CDR3 reads CASSSDTPGVQYF. DNA of the CDR3: TGTGCCAGCAGCTCGGACACTCCTGGGGTTCAGTACTTC.

J is TRBJ1-5 and V is TRBV19; maybe TRBD1 (6 bases). This CDR3 is 20 amino acids long. Germline assignment: CDR1 LNHDA and CDR2 SQIVND (reference sequence). V lost 5 bases and J lost 0, with 26 bases in between. CDR3 sequence reads: CASSFEAEGWGPYSNQPQHF. In nucleotides, the CDR3 is TGTGCCAGTAGTTTTGAGGCGGAGGGATGGGGGCCTTATAGCAATCAGCCCCAGCATTTT.

This clonotype was recorded at least ten times. The CDR3 nucleotides read TGTGCCATCAGTGGATCAGGTCCTGGCAATCAGCCCCAGCATTTT. Protein: CAISGSGPGNQPQHF. The chain recombines TRBV10-3 with TRBJ1-5; D is uncertain. Germline CDR1 is ENHRY and CDR2 is SYGVKD. V was pared by 4 bases and J by 2 bases, with 12 bases between. The length of the CDR3 is 15 residues.

This clonotype has a handful of counts. The chain joins TRBV12-3 or TRBV12-4 to TRBJ1-3; tentative D call: TRBD1 (5 bases). The CDR3 loop spans 15 amino acids. Trimming took off 3 bases at V and 0 bases at J, with 9 bases between the two ends. The DNA for the CDR3 is TGTGCCAGCAGTTTGCGGGGGTCCTCTGGAAACACCATATATTTT. Its translation: CASSLRGSSGNTIYF.

To note about this clonotype: An end of the junction differs from the germline gene, which may be a read error. The chain recombines TRBV7-9 with TRBJ1-1; 8 nucleotides align to TRBD1. The CDR3 has 14 amino acids. CDR1 is SEHNR, CDR2 FQNEAQ, per germline (reference sequence). The CDR3 loop reads CANSSQGANTEAFF. The CDR3 DNA reads TGTGCCAACAGCTCGCAGGGGGCGAACACTGAAGCTTTCTTT.

The chain links TRBV25-1 to TRBJ2-2; a weak D match, TRBD2 (6 bases). The CDR3 is made up of 14 amino acids. V was pared by 5 bases and J by 5 bases, with 12 bases between. Germline loops: CDR1 MGHDK, CDR2 SYGVNS. The CDR3 loop reads CASSLEAGTGELFF. Here the CDR3 DNA reads TGTGCCAGCAGTTTAGAGGCGGGAACCGGGGAGCTGTTTTTT. Full variable domain (remainder filled in from reference TRBV25-1 and TRBJ2-2): EADIYQTPRYLVIGTGKKITLECSQTMGHDKMYWYQQDPGMELHLIHYSYGVNSTEKGDLSSESTVSRIRTEHFPLTLESARPSHTSQYLCASSLEAGTGELFFGEGSRLTVL.

J is TRBJ1-1 and V is TRBV7-8; D is undetermined. Deletions cut 2 bases from V and 8 bases from J, with 21 bases between. CDR1 SGHVS and CDR2 FQNEAQ come from the germline V gene. The CDR3 spans 16 residues. CDR3 residues: CASSLQRRASYSEAFF. CDR3 nucleotide sequence: TGTGCCAGCAGCTTACAAAGGAGGGCCTCATATTCCGAAGCTTTCTTT.

This sequence joins TRBV9 and TRBJ1-2; TRBD1 might be the D (5 bases). Germline CDR1 SGDLS, CDR2 YYNGEE. The CDR3 length is 15 residues. The V end lost 0 bases, the J end lost 4 bases, and 13 bases lay between the germline ends. The CDR3 nucleotides are TGTGCCAGCAGCGTAGAGGGGACGGGACCCTATGGCTACACCTTC. The encoded protein is CASSVEGTGPYGYTF.